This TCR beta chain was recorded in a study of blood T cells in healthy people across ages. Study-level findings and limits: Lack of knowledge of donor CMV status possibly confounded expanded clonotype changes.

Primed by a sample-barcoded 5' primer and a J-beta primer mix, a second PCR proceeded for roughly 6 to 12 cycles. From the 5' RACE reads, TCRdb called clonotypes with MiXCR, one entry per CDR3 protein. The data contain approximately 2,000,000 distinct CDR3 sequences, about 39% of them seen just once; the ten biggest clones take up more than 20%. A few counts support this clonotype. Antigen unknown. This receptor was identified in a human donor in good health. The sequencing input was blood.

Here the CDR3 DNA reads TGTGCCAGCAGCGTACGGACAGGGTCCCCCTACGAGCAGTACTTC. It specifies CASSVRTGSPYEQYF. This rearrangement joins TRBV7-2 to TRBJ2-7; 8 nucleotides match TRBD1. V shed 5 bases and J 2 bases; nucleotides not matched to a gene: 8. CDR1 and CDR2 (germline): SGHTA, FQGNSA. The CDR3 is 15 residues long. Filled out from reference TRBV7-2 and TRBJ2-7, the complete variable domain reads GAGVSQSPSNKVTEKGKDVELRCDPISGHTALYWYRQSLGQGLEFLIYFQGNSAPDKSGLPSDRFSAERTGGSVSTLTIQRTQQEDSAVYLCASSVRTGSPYEQYFGPGTRLTVT.